One and the same sample provided the 5 T cell receptor beta chains below, sequenced in a study of blood T cells in healthy people across ages. Alongside a J-beta primer mix, a sample-barcoded 5' primer served in a second PCR lasting 7 to 11 cycles. TCRdb re-analysed the 5' RACE reads in MiXCR, keeping a single row per CDR3 protein. The sample has roughly 1.9 million distinct CDR3 sequences; around 42% are singletons. Sequenced input: blood. The receptors were gathered from a human donor in good health.

This rearrangement joins TRBV4-1 to TRBJ1-6; D gene uncertain. The V and J ends lost 0 bases and 4 bases respectively, with 13 bases between them. Germline assignment: CDR1 MGHRA and CDR2 YSYEKL. The CDR3 sequence is 17 residues long. The DNA for the CDR3 is TGCGCCAGCAGCCAAGATCAAGGCCAGGAGTATAATTCACCCCTCCACTTT. Translated, it gives CASSQDQGQEYNSPLHF.

The CDR3 protein is CASSLAGESYNEQYF. The CDR3 region has the DNA TGTGCCAGCAGCTTGGCGGGGGAATCGTACAATGAGCAGTACTTC. The chain combines TRBV5-5 with TRBJ2-1; weak D call: TRBD2 (6 bases). Gene TRBJ2-7 matches the end of the DNA better, so the J call may be wrong. CDR3 length: 15 residues. Germline CDR1 is SGHKS and CDR2 is YYEKEE (reference sequence).

The count of this clonotype is one. An end of the junction does not agree with germline; a read error may underlie this. This chain connects TRBV29-1 to TRBJ2-7, with a possible D match to TRBD2 (7 bases). This CDR3 has 12 amino acids. CDR1 is SQVTM, CDR2 ANQGSEA, per germline. The DNA for the CDR3 is TGCAGCGGGGGGGGCAGCTCCTACGGGCAGTACTTC. Encoded protein: CSGGGSSYGQYF.

This clonotype has a single count. This rearrangement joins TRBV5-1 to TRBJ1-2, with D perhaps TRBD1 (6 bases). Germline V gives CDR1 SGHRS, CDR2 YFSETQ. This CDR3 is built from 19 residues. The V end was cut by 4 bases, the J end by 2 bases, with 27 bases between. The CDR3 DNA is TGCGCCAGCAGCGGGGGATGGACAGCCTTCCCAAAGAGCAACTATGGCTACACCTTC. It translates to CASSGGWTAFPKSNYGYTF.

This clonotype was counted only a few times. The rearrangement uses TRBV2 and TRBJ2-6; no clear D gene. The germline V gene has CDR1 SNHLY and CDR2 FYNNEI. This CDR3 is 15 amino acids long. Between the trimmed V and J ends, which lost 4 bases and 5 bases, there was a span of 12 bases. The CDR3 DNA reads TGTGCCAGCAGTGGGGGAAGTGGAAGGGCCAACGTCCTGACTTTC. It specifies CASSGGSGRANVLTF.